This T cell receptor beta chain was found in a study of CD8+CD57+ T cells in acquired aplastic anemia. Overall study results and limits: Twenty-nine was the count of CD8+ CDR3 sequences that patients shared with controls.

Genomic DNA served as template for TCR beta VDJ and CDR3 profiling. In TCRdb, the reads were re-called with MiXCR into one record per CDR3 protein. This sample carries about 130,000 distinct CDR3 sequences, around 48% of them seen once, and the ten largest clones take roughly 2.7%. The CDR3 totals 15 residues. Germline CDR1 is DFQATT and CDR2 is SNEGSKA (reference sequence). Trimming removed 2 bases from V and 4 bases from J, with 16 bases in between. This clonotype has only one observation. Its antigen remains unknown. The chain combines TRBV20-1 with TRBJ2-3; possible D gene TRBD2, 6 bases. This sequence originates from a human donor in good health, serving as a control. Sequenced input: sorted CD4+, CD8+, or CD8+CD57+ T cells (not recorded which) from PBMCs. The CDR3 DNA reads TGCAGTGCTAGAAGTGGAGGAGGGGTGGCAGATACGCAGTATTTT. This codes for CSARSGGGVADTQYF.